This TCR beta chain was found in a study of beta chain features in type 1 diabetes. The whole isolated RNA underwent reverse transcription, so sequencing captured expressed TCRB transcripts. This table comes from immunoSEQ multiplex PCR, and its TCRdb copy is limited to in-frame clones, with some not included. The data show some 270,000 clones, under 8.5% seen once. The ends lost 6 bases at V and 5 bases at J; junction bases unmatched: 16. The CDR3 length is 16 residues. Germline assignment: CDR1 SGHRS and CDR2 YFSETQ. The chain has TRBV5-1 and TRBJ2-5; 7 positions agree with TRBD1. Material: central memory CD4+ T cells from blood. This receptor was taken from a woman younger than 35 in good health. CDR3 sequence: CASMDRRNLQGETQYF. CDR3 bases: TGCGCCAGCATGGACAGGAGAAACCTCCAAGGGGAGACCCAGTACTTC.